This TCR beta chain appears in the sequencing data of a study of CD8 T cells in Susac syndrome. TEMRA cells were enriched by FACS, while CD8+ and CD4+ T cells were obtained through a negative isolation that was performed magnetically. Findings of the study overall: The study conceded that relatively few individuals underwent its TCR sequencing and HLA analysis.

CDR3 length: 15 residues. Looked up from germline, CDR1 is SGDLS and CDR2 is YYNGEE. Trimming took 0 bases from V and 6 from J, leaving 13 bases between them. On this clonotype itself: What it binds is not known.

RNA amounts of roughly 0.5 to 1 ug underwent reverse transcription with random hexamers. Across 54 Vbeta and 13 Jbeta, immunoSEQ multiplex PCR amplified TCR beta CDR3. MiXCR, run by TCRdb on the immunoSEQ multiplex PCR reads, gives a single entry per CDR3 protein. The repertoire has about 140,000 distinct CDR3 sequences, 85% to 95% of them found once; the top ten carry around 0.15%. The receptor was isolated from a human donor with Susac syndrome. The V call is TRBV9, the J call TRBJ1-5, with D perhaps matching TRBD1 (6 bases). Sequenced material: CD4+ T cells from PBMCs. CDR3 region: CASSVAPGVAQPQHF. CDR3 in DNA: TGTGCCAGCAGCGTAGCTCCAGGGGTGGCTCAGCCCCAGCATTTT.